The 27 T cell receptor beta chains given below trace back to one sample, sequenced in a study of blood T cell repertoires in COVID-19. Repertoires were generated with immunoSEQ multiplex PCR, while TCRdb's copy carries only in-frame clones and drops some. This sample has 60,000 to 85,000 clones, with approximately 75% found just once. What was sequenced was peripheral blood. The source is a woman in her fifties or sixties with acute or convalescent COVID-19.

This clone appeared a few times. The chain couples TRBV5-4 to TRBJ1-2; D gene unclear. The germline gives CDR1 SGHNT, CDR2 YYREEE (reference sequence). Trimming took off 0 bases at V and 5 bases at J, with 5 bases between the two ends. The CDR3 sequence is 12 residues long. The DNA of the CDR3 is TGTGCCAGCAGCTTGGGGGAGTATGGCTACACCTTC. Protein product: CASSLGEYGYTF.

The genes are TRBV19 and TRBJ2-5; D not resolved. Trimming cost V 9 bases and J 3 bases, with 14 bases left between them. Germline V lookup: CDR1 LNHDA, CDR2 SQIVND (reference sequence). The CDR3 is 13 residues long. As DNA, the CDR3 is TGTGCCAGCAGGCGAATCCCGAAAGAGACCCAGTACTTC. Protein: CASRRIPKETQYF.

This chain connects TRBV14 to TRBJ1-6; D not certain. The V end lost 0 bases, the J end lost 8 bases, and 5 bases lay between the germline ends. CDR1 and CDR2 from the germline V gene are SGHDN and FVKESK. The CDR3 sequence is 13 residues long. The CDR3 DNA reads TGTGCCAGCAGCCAAGAACTGGATTCACCCCTCCACTTT. This sequence encodes CASSQELDSPLHF.

The V and J genes are TRBV6-2 or TRBV6-3 and TRBJ1-1, with 7 bases identical to TRBD1. J gave up 1 base and V 1 base, and 6 bases lay outside the gene matches. This CDR3 spans 16 amino acids. Germline V gene data show CDR1 as MNHEY and CDR2 as SVGEGT. CDR3 DNA sequence: TGTGCCAGCAGTTACTTCCCGACAGGGCCGAACACTGAAGCTTTCTTT. Translation: CASSYFPTGPNTEAFF.

The CDR3, as DNA: TGTGCCAGTAGTACCGGGACACTCCAAGGGAGCTACGAGCAGTACTTC. It encodes CASSTGTLQGSYEQYF. J is TRBJ2-7 and V is TRBV19, with D possibly being TRBD1 (6 bases). The CDR3 spans 16 residues. Germline-derived CDR1 and CDR2 are LNHDA and SQIVND (reference sequence). The V gene lost 4 bases and the J gene lost 3 bases, with 19 bases spanning the gap.

This clone has only one observation. The chain carries TRBV6-5 and TRBJ1-3, with D possibly being TRBD1 (6 bases). Trimming removed 6 bases from V and 9 bases from J, with 18 bases in between. CDR3 length: 14 residues. Germline V CDR1 and CDR2: MNHEY, SVGAGI. The CDR3 loop is CASSDFDRRGTIYF. For the CDR3, the DNA is TGTGCCAGCAGCGATTTCGACAGGCGCGGCACCATATATTTT.

This clone was detected only a few times. The chain employs TRBV5-1 and TRBJ2-1; tentatively, D is TRBD1 (5 bases). The V end was cut by 4 bases, the J end by 1 base, with 12 bases between. Germline CDR1 SGHRS, CDR2 YFSETQ. This CDR3 spans 15 amino acids. The DNA for the CDR3 is TGCGCCAGCAGCAGGGCGGCAGGGTCCTACAATGAGCAGTTCTTC. Translation: CASSRAAGSYNEQFF.

This chain links TRBV19 with TRBJ1-4; 7 bases fit TRBD1. The CDR3 has 14 amino acids. Germline V gene lookup returns CDR1 LNHDA and CDR2 SQIVND (reference sequence). V dropped 5 bases and J dropped 2; count of bases not matched to a gene: 2. CDR3: CASSVQGTNEKLFF. CDR3 nucleotide sequence: TGTGCCAGTAGTGTACAGGGGACTAATGAAAAACTGTTTTTT.

The table lists this clone with a count of one. DNA for the CDR3: TGTGCCAGCAGCGGCAGGGACAGGCCGGGGAACACTGAAGCTTTCTTT. As protein: CASSGRDRPGNTEAFF. The chain carries TRBV9 and TRBJ1-1, with 8 bases that match TRBD1. Germline V CDR1 and CDR2: SGDLS, YYNGEE. Trimming at V came to 3 bases and at J to 1 base, leaving 8 bases not matched to a gene. The CDR3 is 16 amino acids.

The rearrangement joins TRBV4-3 to TRBJ2-7, with 7 bases fitting TRBD1. V lost 0 bases to trimming and J lost 2 bases; unmatched junction nucleotides: 4. Germline V gene sequence: CDR1 LGHNA, CDR2 YSLEER. This CDR3 comprises 15 residues. The CDR3 DNA reads as TGCGCCAGCAGCCAAGATTTTACAGGGGCCTACGAGCAGTACTTC. Amino acids: CASSQDFTGAYEQYF.

The genes are TRBV7-3 and TRBJ2-7, with 11 bases fitting TRBD1. The germline V gene encodes CDR1 SGHTA and CDR2 FQGTGA. V trimming: 0 bases; J trimming: 7 bases; junction bases outside the gene matches: 8. The CDR3 loop spans 16 amino acids. CDR3 sequence (DNA): TGTGCCAGCAGCTTAACCCCGGGACAGGGGGTAGGAGAGCAGTACTTC. Encoded protein: CASSLTPGQGVGEQYF.

This rearrangement joins TRBV30 to TRBJ1-6; D not resolved. V dropped 3 bases and J dropped 0 bases, with 9 bases sitting between them. The CDR3 is 15 amino acids. The germline CDR1 and CDR2 sequences are GTSNPN and SVGIG (reference sequence). CDR3 in amino acids: CAWSAGSSYNSPLHF. The DNA for the CDR3 is TGTGCCTGGAGCGCGGGAAGCTCCTATAATTCACCCCTCCACTTT.

V gene TRBV18 combines with J gene TRBJ1-2, with 7 bases aligning to TRBD1. Trimming took 6 bases from V and 0 from J; bases not matched to a gene: 7. Looked up from germline, CDR1 is KGHSH and CDR2 is LQKENI. The CDR3 is 15 amino acids. In DNA form, the CDR3 reads TGTGCCAGCTCTAAGGGGGCCACCTCTAACTATGGCTACACCTTC. This translates into CASSKGATSNYGYTF.

V usage is TRBV27 and J usage is TRBJ2-3; TRBD2 aligns across 13 bases. V lost 4 bases, J lost 8 bases, and 12 bases stayed unmatched. Germline V lookup: CDR1 MNHEY, CDR2 SMNVEV (reference sequence). The CDR3 has 17 amino acids. The DNA of the CDR3 is TGTGCCAGCAGTTCAACTAGCGGGGGGGCCTGGGAAAGTACGCAGTATTTT. Protein: CASSSTSGGAWESTQYF.

This chain joins TRBV3-1 (or the pseudogene TRBV3-2) and TRBJ2-1; 8 bases align to TRBD2. The junction had 5 bases not matched to a gene; V was cut back by 1 base and J by 6 bases. CDR3 length: 15 amino acids. Germline CDR1 LGHDT, CDR2 YNNKEL (reference sequence). Here the CDR3 reads CASSQGAGVGNEQFF. The CDR3 coding sequence is TGTGCCAGCAGCCAAGGAGCGGGGGTGGGCAATGAGCAGTTCTTC.

The rearrangement uses TRBV19 and TRBJ2-7, with 7 bases lining up with TRBD2. The germline gives CDR1 LNHDA, CDR2 SQIVND (reference sequence). There are 13 residues in the CDR3. V shed 5 bases and J 6 bases; nucleotides not matched to a gene: 7. CDR3 sequence reads: CASSAPWGGEQYF. The DNA for the CDR3 is TGTGCCAGTAGTGCCCCCTGGGGGGGCGAGCAGTACTTC. The variable domain in full, with the rest retrieved from reference TRBV19 and TRBJ2-7, is DGGITQSPKYLFRKEGQNVTLSCEQNLNHDAMYWYRQDPGQGLRLIYYSQIVNDFQKGDIAEGYSVSREKKESFPLTVTSAQKNPTAFYLCASSAPWGGEQYFGPGTRLTVT.

V gene TRBV3-1 (or the pseudogene TRBV3-2) combines with J gene TRBJ1-1; TRBD1 might be the D (5 bases). Germline V lookup: CDR1 LGHDT, CDR2 YNNKEL (reference sequence). The V and J ends lost 1 base and 1 base respectively, with 13 bases between them. The CDR3 spans 16 residues. This CDR3 reads CASSQASAGKNTEAFF. As DNA, the CDR3 is TGTGCCAGCAGCCAAGCTTCGGCAGGGAAGAACACTGAAGCTTTCTTT.

The J gene is TRBJ2-7, the V gene TRBV7-9; TRBD1 matches 8 bases. Per germline, CDR1 SEHNR and CDR2 FQNEAQ (reference sequence). CDR3 length: 16 residues. J gave up 4 bases and V 4 bases, and 12 bases lay outside the gene matches. The CDR3 DNA is TGTGCCAGCAGCTCCCAATCGACAGGGGCGGGTTACGAGCAGTACTTC. It codes for CASSSQSTGAGYEQYF.

V and J are TRBV5-1 and TRBJ2-5; 11 bases are shared with TRBD1. The V segment lost 4 bases and the J segment 4 bases; nucleotides outside the gene matches: 3. CDR1 and CDR2 (germline): SGHRS, YFSETQ. This CDR3 region has 14 residues. CDR3 loop: CASSTGTGGETQYF. The CDR3 region has the DNA TGCGCCAGCAGCACCGGGACAGGGGGAGAGACCCAGTACTTC.

The chain combines TRBV4-2 with TRBJ2-2; 8 bases fit TRBD2. V shed 1 base and J 10 bases; nucleotides not matched to a gene: 5. The CDR3 has 14 residues. CDR1 is LGHNA and CDR2 is YNFKEQ in the germline V gene. The CDR3 bases are TGTGCCAGCAGCCAAGCGGGGGGGTGGGAGGAGCTGTTTTTT. Encoded protein: CASSQAGGWEELFF.

The chain recombines TRBV28 with TRBJ2-7; D is perhaps TRBD1 (5 bases). The V gene's germline CDR1 is MDHEN and CDR2 SYDVKM. V lost 5 bases and J lost 7, with 12 bases in between. The CDR3 spans 12 residues. The CDR3 is CASSQTAVEQYF. The CDR3 DNA sequence: TGTGCCAGCAGTCAGACAGCCGTGGAGCAGTACTTC.

V gene TRBV15 combines with J gene TRBJ1-4, with D tentatively TRBD1 (6 bases). The CDR3 totals 15 residues. CDR1 is LNHNV and CDR2 is YYDKDF in the germline V gene (reference sequence). Trimming removed 0 bases at V and 10 bases at J, with 15 bases between. For the CDR3, the DNA is TGTGCCACCAGCAGAGAACAAGGGGGAGGGGGAAAACTGTTTTTT. The encoded protein is CATSREQGGGGKLFF.

The V gene is TRBV5-1, the J gene TRBJ2-1; perhaps TRBD2 as D (5 bases). The V and J ends lost 4 bases and 6 bases respectively, with 14 bases between them. Germline CDR1 reads SGHRS; CDR2 reads YFSETQ. The CDR3 runs 14 residues. The CDR3 coding sequence is TGCGCCAGCAGCCCCCCGGCTAGCAGCAATGAGCAGTTCTTC. Its translation: CASSPPASSNEQFF.

The chain links TRBV5-1 to TRBJ2-3; the match to TRBD2 covers 9 bases. Germline V CDR1 and CDR2: SGHRS, YFSETQ. CDR3 length: 16 residues. Trimming cost V 1 base and J 4 bases; bases outside gene matches: 7. The DNA for the CDR3 is TGCGCCAGCAGCTTGACTGCGGGGGGGTTATCAGATACGCAGTATTTT. As protein: CASSLTAGGLSDTQYF.

This rearrangement joins TRBV5-1 to TRBJ2-3; D possibly corresponds to TRBD1 (5 bases). Per germline, CDR1 SGHRS and CDR2 YFSETQ. Trimming left V 0 bases short and J 2 bases short, with 10 bases between. The CDR3 contains 15 residues. This CDR3 reads CASSLAAGYTDTQYF. DNA for the CDR3: TGCGCCAGCAGCTTGGCGGCAGGGTACACAGATACGCAGTATTTT.

The rearrangement links TRBV4-1 to TRBJ1-1; 8 nucleotides agree with TRBD1. The CDR3 has 14 residues. V gave up 4 bases and J gave up 2 bases; unmatched junction bases: 3. The germline gives CDR1 MGHRA, CDR2 YSYEKL. The CDR3 protein is CASSPDRVNTEAFF. The CDR3 DNA reads TGCGCCAGCAGCCCGGACAGGGTAAACACTGAAGCTTTCTTT.

This sequence joins TRBV2 and TRBJ2-2; 9 bases fit TRBD1. This CDR3 has 15 amino acids. V lost 7 bases to trimming and J lost 6 bases; unmatched junction nucleotides: 9. Germline V CDR1 and CDR2: SNHLY, FYNNEI. CDR3 amino acids: CASNQQGAAAGELFF. The CDR3 DNA reads as TGTGCCAGCAATCAACAGGGGGCGGCGGCCGGGGAGCTGTTTTTT.